The clone carrying this T cell receptor (beta chain) appeared a single time. The target antigen is unknown. This sample is drawn from a study of beta chain features in type 1 diabetes. Study summary: When patients were set against healthy donors, age, gender and cell yields were similar.

The V gene end was trimmed by 4 bases and the J gene end by 3 bases; junction bases not matched to a gene: 12. This CDR3 comprises 16 residues. Germline V gene lookup returns CDR1 MNHNY and CDR2 SVGAGI (reference sequence). Points from the study as a whole: Shortening of TCRB CDR3s, moderate but significant, appeared in all four CD4+ subsets of Type 1 diabetes patients.

Investigators reverse transcribed all isolated RNA, so they sequenced expressed TCRB transcripts. Sequencing was performed with immunoSEQ multiplex PCR; in TCRdb, only in-frame clones are kept and a portion is missing. The profile shows 130,000 or so clones, about a sixth of them singletons. The V gene is TRBV6-6, the J gene TRBJ2-7; 7 bases agree with TRBD1. This clonotype originated in a man aged 25 to 40 with type 1 diabetes. Sequenced material: central memory CD4+ T cells from blood. In DNA form, the CDR3 reads TGTGCCAGCAGTTCGACGACAGGGATGGAACTCTACGAGCAGTACTTC. It yields the protein CASSSTTGMELYEQYF.